This TCR beta chain derives from a study of cytomegalovirus exposure and HLA in healthy donors. This clone was counted once. PCR employed 60 Vbeta and 13 Jbeta primers. The repertoire was sequenced with immunoSEQ multiplex PCR; TCRdb's copy has only in-frame clones and lacks some. The sample contains 100,000 to 150,000 clones, roughly 69% of which appear only once. The germline V gene encodes CDR1 LNHDA and CDR2 SQIVND (reference sequence). CDR3 length: 15 residues. J lost 3 bases, V lost 8 bases, and 7 bases had no gene match. No CMV serostatus was recorded for this donor. The source is a human donor in good health. This chain links TRBV19 with TRBJ1-4; 9 bases are a match to TRBD1. The source material was PBMCs. This CDR3 reads CASAQGAKSNEKLFF. For the CDR3, the DNA is TGTGCCAGTGCACAGGGGGCTAAATCTAATGAAAAACTGTTTTTT.